A selection of T cell receptor beta chains follows, all from one sample in a study of patients and donors after allogeneic stem cell transplantation. TCRdb reprocessed the RT-PCR reads with MiXCR, giving one entry per CDR3 protein. The sample shows approximately 200,000 distinct CDR3 sequences, around two fifths of them seen only once. Source material: blood, either unsorted or a sorted T cell fraction (not recorded which). The receptors stem from a human donor who was either an allogeneic HSCT recipient or a stem cell or donor lymphocyte infusion donor (not recorded which). It is not recorded whose cells these are; they may come from a transplant donor. Both conserved end residues are part of each CDR3. The D gene is left open where the match is weak. Size is omitted from some rows. Given values are once, few, many or a class for expanded clones.

j_call d_call v_call clone_size cdr3_aa cdr3_nt
TRBJ1-5 TRBD1 TRBV19 few CASSSDRGFSQPQHF TGTGCCAGTAGTTCAGACAGGGGGTTTAGTCAGCCCCAGCATTTT
TRBJ2-3 TRBD2 TRBV6-2/TRBV6-3 NA CASSWRELTDTQYF TGTGCCAGCAGCTGGCGGGAGCTCACAGATACGCAGTATTTT
TRBJ1-1 TRBD1 TRBV20-1 NA CSARDKGQGATEAFF TGCAGTGCTAGAGATAAGGGACAGGGGGCGACTGAAGCTTTCTTT
TRBJ2-1 TRBD2 TRBV27 NA CASSPRENAYNEQFF TGTGCCAGCAGCCCGCGGGAGAACGCCTACAATGAGCAGTTCTTC
TRBJ2-7 NA TRBV9 NA CASSEDQGGYEQYF TGTGCCAGCAGCGAGGACCAGGGCGGCTACGAGCAGTACTTC
TRBJ2-1 NA TRBV27 NA CASSFFLGGEQFF TGTGCCAGCAGTTTCTTCCTAGGCGGTGAGCAGTTCTTC
TRBJ1-1 NA TRBV3-1 NA CASSRQGLAEAFF TGTGCCAGCTCGCGGCAAGGGCTCGCTGAAGCTTTCTTT
TRBJ1-4 NA TRBV15 few CATSLRGAGVSEKLFF TGTGCCACCAGCCTCCGAGGCGCGGGGGTTAGTGAAAAACTGTTTTTT
TRBJ1-1 NA TRBV20-1 few CSARTLQGMNTEAFF TGCAGTGCTAGAACCTTACAGGGTATGAACACTGAAGCTTTCTTT
TRBJ1-6 TRBD1 TRBV6-5 NA CASKVGQGAYNSPLHF TGTGCCAGCAAGGTTGGGCAGGGGGCCTATAATTCACCCCTCCACTTT
TRBJ2-7 TRBD2 TRBV28 NA CASRSVGLAVEQYF TGTGCCAGCAGGTCGGTAGGACTAGCGGTAGAGCAGTACTTC
TRBJ2-1 TRBD2 TRBV5-1 once CASSLRTSVDNEQFF TGCGCCAGCAGCCTCCGGACTAGCGTCGACAATGAGCAGTTCTTC
TRBJ1-1 NA TRBV12-3/TRBV12-4 few CASSPSPGEVTEAFF TGTGCCAGCAGTCCGTCTCCAGGGGAGGTCACTGAAGCTTTCTTT
TRBJ2-2 TRBD2 TRBV19 NA CASRNRDYYTGELFF TGTGCCAGTAGGAACCGGGACTATTACACCGGGGAGCTGTTTTTT
TRBJ1-5 NA TRBV5-6 few CASSLAAGGQPQHF TGTGCCAGCAGCTTGGCGGCAGGTGGACAGCCCCAGCATTTT
TRBJ2-7 NA TRBV28 NA CASSSLDSSPYEQYF TGTGCCAGCAGTTCCCTAGACAGTTCCCCCTACGAGCAGTACTTC
TRBJ1-2 NA TRBV6-1 few CASSGAIGRTTNYGYTF TGTGCCAGCAGCGGGGCCATCGGACGAACCACTAACTATGGCTACACCTTC
TRBJ1-5 TRBD1 TRBV4-3 NA CASSQADRSNQPQHF TGCGCCAGCAGCCAAGCGGACAGGAGCAATCAGCCCCAGCATTTT
TRBJ2-5 TRBD2 TRBV9 NA CASTFSGSGLETQYF TGTGCCAGCACATTTAGCGGGAGCGGTTTAGAGACCCAGTACTTC
TRBJ1-5 NA TRBV5-1 few CASSLDSVGQPQHF TGCGCCAGCAGCTTGGATTCAGTCGGTCAGCCCCAGCATTTT
TRBJ1-2 TRBD1 TRBV29-1 few CSVYRDSENYGYTF TGCAGCGTCTACCGGGACAGCGAAAACTATGGCTACACCTTC
TRBJ1-1 TRBD1 TRBV29-1 NA CSVLGRGLRNTEAFF TGCAGCGTCCTTGGCAGGGGGCTAAGGAACACTGAAGCTTTCTTT
TRBJ1-5 NA TRBV12-3/TRBV12-4 few CASSARQTELGQPQHF TGTGCCAGCAGTGCAAGACAGACGGAGCTTGGGCAGCCCCAGCATTTT
TRBJ2-7 TRBD1 TRBV6-5 NA CASNHRRDSPSYEQYF TGTGCCAGCAACCACCGAAGGGACAGCCCCTCCTACGAGCAGTACTTC
TRBJ2-7 NA TRBV6-5 NA CASSYNRESYEQYF TGTGCCAGCAGCTACAACAGGGAAAGCTACGAGCAGTACTTC
TRBJ1-1 NA TRBV9 NA CASSPEGNTEAFF TGTGCCAGCAGCCCCGAGGGGAACACTGAAGCTTTCTTT
TRBJ1-1 TRBD1 TRBV19 few CASRMTGGSLNTEAFF TGTGCCAGTAGGATGACAGGGGGCTCTCTGAACACTGAAGCTTTCTTT
TRBJ1-1 TRBD1 TRBV6-5 few CASSMGQGGTEAFF TGTGCCAGCAGTATGGGACAGGGCGGAACTGAAGCTTTCTTT
TRBJ1-1 NA TRBV28 many CASRGGNTEAFF TGTGCCAGCAGAGGGGGGAACACTGAAGCTTTCTTT
TRBJ2-7 NA TRBV9 NA CASSVSNDPSSYEQYF TGTGCCAGCAGCGTTAGCAACGACCCAAGCTCCTACGAGCAGTACTTC
TRBJ1-1 NA TRBV19 NA CASRTGRTEAFF TGTGCCAGTAGAACAGGGAGGACTGAAGCTTTCTTT
TRBJ1-1 NA TRBV21-1 few CASSREVMNTEAFF TGTGCCAGCTCCAGGGAGGTCATGAACACTGAAGCTTTCTTT
TRBJ1-1 NA TRBV12-3/TRBV12-4 few CASSFSWGTTRMGAFF TGTGCCAGCAGTTTTAGTTGGGGGACAACCCGTATGGGGGCTTTCTTT
TRBJ1-1 TRBD1 TRBV29-1 few CSVVGTGSEVMNTEAFF TGCAGCGTTGTAGGGACAGGGTCGGAAGTAATGAACACTGAAGCTTTCTTT
TRBJ2-3 NA TRBV29-1 NA CSVGGETDTQYF TGCAGCGTTGGAGGGGAGACAGATACGCAGTATTTT
TRBJ1-6 TRBD1 TRBV6-5 NA CASSWGQETSPLHF TGTGCCAGCAGTTGGGGACAGGAAACATCACCCCTCCACTTT
TRBJ2-1 TRBD2 TRBV5-1 few CASSLLNRLAENNEQFF TGCGCCAGCAGCTTGTTGAATAGGCTAGCGGAGAACAATGAGCAGTTCTTC
TRBJ2-2 TRBD2 TRBV9 NA CASSVASGLAGNTGELFF TGTGCCAGCAGCGTGGCGTCGGGACTAGCGGGGAACACCGGGGAGCTGTTTTTT
TRBJ1-1 NA TRBV7-7 few CASSPVTNTEAFF TGTGCTAGCAGCCCCGTGACAAACACTGAAGCTTTCTTT
TRBJ2-7 NA TRBV12-3/TRBV12-4 few CASSHATTYEQYF TGTGCCAGCAGTCATGCAACTACTTACGAGCAGTACTTC
TRBJ2-5 NA TRBV7-2 NA CASSLGVVETQYF TGTGCCAGCAGCTTAGGAGTCGTAGAGACCCAGTACTTC
TRBJ2-1 NA TRBV6-5 NA CASSLRGDYSYNEQFF TGTGCCAGCAGTTTGAGGGGGGACTACTCCTACAATGAGCAGTTCTTC
TRBJ2-7 TRBD1 TRBV29-1 NA CSVRDSPYEQYF TGCAGCGTTAGGGACAGTCCCTACGAGCAGTACTTC
TRBJ1-1 NA TRBV4-1 NA CASSSDRGRVNTEAFF TGCGCCAGCAGCTCTGACCGCGGGAGGGTGAACACTGAAGCTTTCTTT
TRBJ1-4 NA TRBV28 once CASSYDRSFGEKLFF TGTGCCAGCAGCTATGACAGGAGTTTTGGTGAAAAACTGTTTTTT
TRBJ1-2 TRBD1 TRBV6-2/TRBV6-3 once CASTRTGYRYGYTF TGTGCCAGCACCCGGACAGGCTACCGCTATGGCTACACCTTC